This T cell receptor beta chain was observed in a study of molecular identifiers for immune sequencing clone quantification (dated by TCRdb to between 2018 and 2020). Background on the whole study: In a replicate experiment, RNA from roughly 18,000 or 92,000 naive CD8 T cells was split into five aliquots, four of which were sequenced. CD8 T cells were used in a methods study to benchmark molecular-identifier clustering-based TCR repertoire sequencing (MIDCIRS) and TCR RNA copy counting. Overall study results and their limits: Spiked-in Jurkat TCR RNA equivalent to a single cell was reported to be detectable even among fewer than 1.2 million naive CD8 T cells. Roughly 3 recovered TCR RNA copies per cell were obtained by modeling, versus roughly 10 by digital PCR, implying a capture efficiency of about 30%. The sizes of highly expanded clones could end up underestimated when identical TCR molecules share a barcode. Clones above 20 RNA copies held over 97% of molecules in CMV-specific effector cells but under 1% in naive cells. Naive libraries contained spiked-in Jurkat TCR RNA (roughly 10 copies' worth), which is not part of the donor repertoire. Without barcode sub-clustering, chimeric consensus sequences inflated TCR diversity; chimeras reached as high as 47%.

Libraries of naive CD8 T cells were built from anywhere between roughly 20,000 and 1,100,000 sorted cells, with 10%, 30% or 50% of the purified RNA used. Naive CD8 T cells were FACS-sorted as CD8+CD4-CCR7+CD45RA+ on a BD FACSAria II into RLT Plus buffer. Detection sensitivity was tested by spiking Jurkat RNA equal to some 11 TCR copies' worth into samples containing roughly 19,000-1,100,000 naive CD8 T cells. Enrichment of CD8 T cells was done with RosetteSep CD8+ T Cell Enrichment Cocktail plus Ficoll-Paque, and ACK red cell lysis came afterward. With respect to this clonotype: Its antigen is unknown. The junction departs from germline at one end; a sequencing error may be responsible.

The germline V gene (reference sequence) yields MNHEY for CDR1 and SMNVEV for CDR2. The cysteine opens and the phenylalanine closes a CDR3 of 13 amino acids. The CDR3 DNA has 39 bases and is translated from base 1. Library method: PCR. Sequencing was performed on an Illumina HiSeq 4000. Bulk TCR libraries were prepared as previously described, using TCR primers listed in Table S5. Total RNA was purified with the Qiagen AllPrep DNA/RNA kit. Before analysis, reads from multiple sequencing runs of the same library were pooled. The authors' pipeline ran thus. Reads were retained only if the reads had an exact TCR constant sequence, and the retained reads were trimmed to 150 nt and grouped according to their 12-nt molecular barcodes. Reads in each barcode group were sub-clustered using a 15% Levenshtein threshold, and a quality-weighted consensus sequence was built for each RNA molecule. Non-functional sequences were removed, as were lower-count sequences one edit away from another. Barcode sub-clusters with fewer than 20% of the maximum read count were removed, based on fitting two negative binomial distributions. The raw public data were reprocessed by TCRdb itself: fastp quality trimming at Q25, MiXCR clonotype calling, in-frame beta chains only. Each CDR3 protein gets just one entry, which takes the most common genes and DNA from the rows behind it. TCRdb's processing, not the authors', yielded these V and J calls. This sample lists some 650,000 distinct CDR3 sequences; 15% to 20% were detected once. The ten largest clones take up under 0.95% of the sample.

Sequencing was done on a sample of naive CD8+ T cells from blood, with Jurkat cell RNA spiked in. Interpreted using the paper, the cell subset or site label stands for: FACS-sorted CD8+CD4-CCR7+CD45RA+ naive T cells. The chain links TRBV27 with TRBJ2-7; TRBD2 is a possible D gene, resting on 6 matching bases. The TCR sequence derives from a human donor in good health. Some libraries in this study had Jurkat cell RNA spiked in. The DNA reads TGTGCCAGCAGTCTAGCCGCGGGGTACGAGCAGCACTTC. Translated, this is CASSLAAGYEQHF.